The 17 T cell receptor beta chains given below trace back to one sample, sequenced in a study of T cell responses to AZD1222 COVID-19 vaccine. Profiled with immunoSEQ multiplex PCR; TCRdb holds only in-frame clones, not every one. The sample yields about 84,000 clones, about 85% seen once. Specimen: peripheral blood, collected on day 0 of AZD1222 vaccination. Receptors were obtained from an adult in good health.

The J gene is TRBJ1-5, the V gene TRBV7-8; maybe TRBD1 (6 bases). The CDR3 extends over 17 amino acids. Per germline, CDR1 SGHVS and CDR2 FQNEAQ. The V gene lost 5 bases and the J gene lost 7 bases, with 24 bases spanning the gap. Written as DNA, the CDR3 is TGTGCCAGCAGCGCCGCGGGGGGTCTACAGGGCGGGCAGCCCCAGCATTTT. This codes for CASSAAGGLQGGQPQHF.

This clone rates as medium-sized. The J gene is TRBJ1-2, the V gene TRBV4-2; D is perhaps TRBD1 (5 bases). V was cut by 3 bases and J by 4 bases, with 12 bases left in between. The CDR3 has 14 residues. The germline V gene encodes CDR1 LGHNA and CDR2 YNFKEQ. In DNA, the CDR3 is TGTGCCAGCAGCCAGGGGGAGTCAATCTATGGCTACACCTTC. It is translated as CASSQGESIYGYTF.

The J gene is TRBJ1-2, the V gene TRBV15; 9 positions agree with TRBD1. Germline values: CDR1 LNHNV, CDR2 YYDKDF (reference sequence). This CDR3 is built from 16 residues. J was trimmed by 4 bases and V by 1 base; bases with no gene match: 7. CDR3 sequence (DNA): TGTGCCACCAGCAGAGGGGGGGACAGGGCGATCTATGGCTACACCTTC. Amino acid sequence: CATSRGGDRAIYGYTF.

This clone has only one observation. The rearrangement joins TRBV7-8 to TRBJ1-5, with D unclear. Germline-derived CDR1 and CDR2 are SGHVS and FQNEAQ. With 5 bases removed from V and 4 bases from J, the gap between germline ends came to 12 bases. The CDR3 spans 14 residues. The CDR3 spells CASSPNGLNQPQHF. The CDR3 nucleotides read TGTGCCAGCAGCCCTAACGGACTTAATCAGCCCCAGCATTTT.

J is TRBJ1-1 and V is TRBV27; the D is unclear. The CDR3 loop spans 13 amino acids. CDR1 is MNHEY and CDR2 is SMNVEV in the germline V gene (reference sequence). Trimming stripped 2 bases from V and 0 bases from J, with 4 bases between. CDR3 region: CASSLVMNTEAFF. The DNA for the CDR3 is TGTGCCAGCAGTTTAGTGATGAACACTGAAGCTTTCTTT.

The V gene is TRBV5-1, the J gene TRBJ1-2, with a possible D match to TRBD1 (6 bases). Germline assignment: CDR1 SGHRS and CDR2 YFSETQ. The V and J ends lost 4 bases and 0 bases respectively, with 10 bases between them. The CDR3 has 14 residues. The CDR3 here is CASSTGQPNYGYTF. CDR3 DNA: TGCGCCAGCAGCACAGGACAGCCTAACTATGGCTACACCTTC.

The chain recombines TRBV11-2 with TRBJ1-2, with 7 bases aligning to TRBD1. V dropped 1 base and J dropped 10; count of bases not matched to a gene: 3. Per germline, CDR1 SGHAT and CDR2 FQNNGV. This CDR3 spans 12 amino acids. The CDR3 sequence: CASSLGDRDYTF. The CDR3 nucleotides read TGTGCCAGCAGCTTAGGGGACAGAGACTACACCTTC.

The rearrangement links TRBV24-1 to TRBJ2-1, with D possibly TRBD2 on 6 matching bases. Trimming took off 7 bases at V and 7 bases at J, with 22 bases between the two ends. This CDR3 region has 16 residues. CDR1 and CDR2 (germline): KGHDR, SFDVKD. CDR3 amino acids: CATSDSPGLEQNEQFF. In DNA, the CDR3 is TGTGCCACCAGCGACTCGCCGGGACTGGAACAGAATGAGCAGTTCTTC.

The chain is built from TRBV19 and TRBJ2-4; tentatively, D is TRBD2 (7 bases). The germline V gene encodes CDR1 LNHDA and CDR2 SQIVND (reference sequence). The CDR3 length is 15 residues. The ends were cut back, 3 bases at V and 5 bases at J, with 14 bases in the middle. CDR3 sequence reads: CASSIAGAGENIQYF. In nucleotides, the CDR3 is TGTGCCAGTAGTATTGCGGGGGCCGGTGAAAACATTCAGTACTTC.

The V and J genes are TRBV2 and TRBJ2-2, with 8 bases aligning to TRBD2. The length of the CDR3 is 15 residues. Germline loops: CDR1 SNHLY, CDR2 FYNNEI. The ends lost 4 bases at V and 6 bases at J; junction bases unmatched: 7. In DNA, the CDR3 is TGTGCCAGCAGTGTGGTAACTAGCGGTCCCGGGGAGCTGTTTTTT. Residues: CASSVVTSGPGELFF.

V and J are TRBV7-2 and TRBJ2-1; no clear D. The V and J ends lost 4 bases and 2 bases respectively, with 15 bases between them. Per the germline V gene, CDR1 is SGHTA and CDR2 is FQGNSA. CDR3 length: 16 residues. In nucleotides, the CDR3 is TGTGCCAGCAGCTCCAATAAAATCAGGACCTACAATGAGCAGTTCTTC. The encoded protein is CASSSNKIRTYNEQFF.

The chain recombines TRBV6-5 with TRBJ2-7; 9 nucleotides line up with TRBD2. CDR1 MNHEY and CDR2 SVGAGI come from the germline V gene. This CDR3 is 14 amino acids long. Trimming removed 6 bases from V and 2 bases from J; junction bases left unmatched: 5. The DNA of the CDR3 is TGTGCCAGCAGGGCTAGCGGGACGACCTACGAGCAGTACTTC. It specifies CASRASGTTYEQYF.

The rearrangement links TRBV6-6 to TRBJ2-7; tentative D call: TRBD2 (5 bases). The CDR3 runs to 11 residues. CDR1 is MNHNY and CDR2 is SVGAGI in the germline V gene (reference sequence). Trimming cost V 6 bases and J 6 bases, with 9 bases left between them. The CDR3 region is CASSPEAEQYF. The CDR3 DNA follows: TGTGCCAGCAGCCCGGAGGCCGAGCAGTACTTC.

This sequence joins TRBV29-1 and TRBJ1-5, with D maybe TRBD1 (5 bases). CDR1 and CDR2 from the germline V gene are SQVTM and ANQGSEA. The CDR3 consists of 14 residues. V was clipped by 4 bases and J by 4 bases, with 14 bases between them. In DNA form, the CDR3 reads TGCAGCGTTGCGGAGGCAGGGATGAATCAGCCCCAGCATTTT. Its protein product is CSVAEAGMNQPQHF.

The chain recombines TRBV7-2 with TRBJ1-2, with D possibly TRBD1 on 6 matching bases. CDR1 and CDR2 (germline): SGHTA, FQGNSA. Trimming shortened V by 3 bases and J by 4 bases, and 12 bases separated the two germline ends. This CDR3 comprises 14 residues. The CDR3 nucleotides are TGTGCCAGCAGCTTGGGGGCGCGGAGCTATGGCTACACCTTC. Translating it yields CASSLGARSYGYTF.

Only a few counts were recorded for this clone. This chain uses TRBV19 with TRBJ2-2; TRBD2 agrees at 10 bases. The CDR3 is 18 residues long. CDR1 is LNHDA, CDR2 SQIVND, per germline (reference sequence). After removal of 6 bases from V and 0 bases from J, the junction contained 10 bases not matched to a gene. CDR3 nucleotide sequence: TGTGCCAGTAGCCCAACCCCGGGACTAGCGCCGAACACCGGGGAGCTGTTTTTT. Protein product: CASSPTPGLAPNTGELFF.

The rearrangement joins TRBV6-5 to TRBJ1-2; unclear D gene. This CDR3 region has 12 residues. V lost 5 bases, J lost 7 bases, and 11 bases lay in between. Germline lookup yields CDR1 MNHEY and CDR2 SVGAGI. CDR3 DNA: TGTGCCAGCAGTAGACATCCTCGTGGCTACACCTTC. It specifies CASSRHPRGYTF.